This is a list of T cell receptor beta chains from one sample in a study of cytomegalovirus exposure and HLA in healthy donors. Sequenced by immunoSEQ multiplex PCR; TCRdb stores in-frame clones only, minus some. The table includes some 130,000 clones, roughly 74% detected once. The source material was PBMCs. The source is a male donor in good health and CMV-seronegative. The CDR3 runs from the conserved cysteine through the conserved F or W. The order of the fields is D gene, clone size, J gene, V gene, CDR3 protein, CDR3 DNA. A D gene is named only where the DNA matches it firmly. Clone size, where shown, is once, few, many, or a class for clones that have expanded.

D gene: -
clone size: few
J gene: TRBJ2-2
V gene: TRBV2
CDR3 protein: CASTGASETGELFF
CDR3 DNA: TGTGCCAGCACCGGTGCATCCGAAACCGGGGAGCTGTTTTTT

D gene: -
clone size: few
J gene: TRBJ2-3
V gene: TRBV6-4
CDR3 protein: CASSGGEADTQYF
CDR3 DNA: TGTGCCAGCAGTGGGGGGGAGGCCGATACGCAGTATTTT

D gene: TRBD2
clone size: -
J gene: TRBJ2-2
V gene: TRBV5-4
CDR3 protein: CASSQGLARTGELFF
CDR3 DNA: TGTGCCAGCAGCCAGGGACTAGCGCGGACCGGGGAGCTGTTTTTT

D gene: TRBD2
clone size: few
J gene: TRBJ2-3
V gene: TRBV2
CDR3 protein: CASLQTSGTTDTQYF
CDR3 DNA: TGTGCCAGCCTTCAGACTAGCGGGACCACAGATACGCAGTATTTT

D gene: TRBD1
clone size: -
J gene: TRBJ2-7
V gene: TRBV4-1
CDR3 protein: CASSPTGTGAYEQYF
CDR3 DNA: TGCGCCAGCAGCCCCACCGGGACAGGGGCCTACGAGCAGTACTTC

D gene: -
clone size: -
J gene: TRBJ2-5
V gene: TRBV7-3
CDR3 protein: CASSLNSRGETQYF
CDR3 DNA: TGTGCCAGCAGCTTAAACTCGCGGGGAGAGACCCAGTACTTC

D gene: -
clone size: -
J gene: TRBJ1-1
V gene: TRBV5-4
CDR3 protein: CASSLRGGQAEAFF
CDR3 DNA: TGTGCCAGCAGCCTGAGGGGAGGGCAGGCTGAAGCTTTCTTT

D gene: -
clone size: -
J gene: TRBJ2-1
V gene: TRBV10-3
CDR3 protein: CAISTSPSGDEQFF
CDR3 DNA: TGTGCCATCAGTACTAGTCCCTCGGGCGATGAGCAGTTCTTC

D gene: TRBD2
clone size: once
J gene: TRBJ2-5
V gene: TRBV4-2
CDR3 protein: CASSLLGLAGGPETQYF
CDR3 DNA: TGTGCCAGCAGCCTCTTGGGACTAGCGGGGGGGCCCGAGACCCAGTACTTC

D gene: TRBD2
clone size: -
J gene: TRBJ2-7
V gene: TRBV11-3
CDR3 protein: CASSLERPSGRAGEQYF
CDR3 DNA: TGTGCCAGCAGCTTAGAAAGGCCTAGCGGGAGAGCGGGGGAGCAGTACTTC

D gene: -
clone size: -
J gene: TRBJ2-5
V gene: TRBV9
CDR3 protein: CASSVDTMGGGRETQYF
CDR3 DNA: TGTGCCAGCAGCGTAGATACGATGGGAGGGGGTAGGGAGACCCAGTACTTC

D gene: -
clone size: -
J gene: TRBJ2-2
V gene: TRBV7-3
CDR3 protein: CASSLGEAGELFF
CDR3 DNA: TGTGCCAGCAGCCTCGGTGAGGCCGGGGAGCTGTTTTTT

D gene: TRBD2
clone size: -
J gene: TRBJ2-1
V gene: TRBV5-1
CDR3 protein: CTSRLAESYNEQFF
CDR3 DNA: TGCACCAGCAGACTAGCGGAATCCTACAATGAGCAGTTCTTC

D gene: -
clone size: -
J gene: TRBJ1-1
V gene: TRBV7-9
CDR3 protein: CASSSQEEAFF
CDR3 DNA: TGTGCCAGCAGCTCACAGGAAGAAGCTTTCTTT

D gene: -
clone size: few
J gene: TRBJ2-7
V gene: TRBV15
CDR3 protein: CATSRELRGSYEQYF
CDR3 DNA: TGTGCCACCAGCAGAGAGTTGCGGGGCTCCTACGAGCAGTACTTC

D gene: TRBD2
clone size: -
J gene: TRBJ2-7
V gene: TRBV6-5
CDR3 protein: CASSLQDSGSGSEQYF
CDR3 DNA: TGTGCCAGCAGTTTGCAGGATAGCGGGAGTGGGTCCGAGCAGTACTTC

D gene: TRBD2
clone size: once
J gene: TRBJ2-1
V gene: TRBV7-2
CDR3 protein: CASSTLAGGPGEQFF
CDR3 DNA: TGTGCCAGCAGCACCCTAGCGGGAGGGCCGGGAGAGCAGTTCTTC

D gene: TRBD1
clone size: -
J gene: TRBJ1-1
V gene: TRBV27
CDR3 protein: CASSRTGIWVNTEAFF
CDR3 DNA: TGTGCCAGCAGTCGGACAGGGATATGGGTGAACACTGAAGCTTTCTTT

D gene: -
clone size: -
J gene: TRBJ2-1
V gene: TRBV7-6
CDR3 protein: CASTTYSGNEQFF
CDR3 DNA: TGTGCCAGCACCACTTATTCGGGGAATGAGCAGTTCTTC

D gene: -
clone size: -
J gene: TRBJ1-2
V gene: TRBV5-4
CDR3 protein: CASSSITFGYTF
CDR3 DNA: TGTGCCAGCAGCTCTATCACCTTTGGCTACACCTTC

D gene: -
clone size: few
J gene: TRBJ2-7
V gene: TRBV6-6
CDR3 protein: CASTPAGASSYEQYF
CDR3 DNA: TGTGCCAGCACCCCCGCGGGGGCGAGCTCCTACGAGCAGTACTTC

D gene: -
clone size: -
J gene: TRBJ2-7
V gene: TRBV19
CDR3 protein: CASSIDGAVYEQYF
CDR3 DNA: TGTGCCAGTAGTATAGATGGGGCGGTCTACGAGCAGTACTTC

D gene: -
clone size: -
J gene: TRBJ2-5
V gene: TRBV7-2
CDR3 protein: CASTGSMTQYF
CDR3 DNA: TGTGCCAGCACGGGATCAATGACCCAGTACTTC

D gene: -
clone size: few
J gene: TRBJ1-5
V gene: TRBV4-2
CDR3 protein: CASSQEPLGGSNQPQHF
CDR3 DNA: TGTGCCAGCAGCCAAGAGCCGCTCGGGGGTAGCAATCAGCCCCAGCATTTT

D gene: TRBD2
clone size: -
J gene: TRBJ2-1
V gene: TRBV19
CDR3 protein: CASSVTSGRDNEQFF
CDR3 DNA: TGTGCCAGTAGTGTGACTAGCGGGAGGGACAATGAGCAGTTCTTC

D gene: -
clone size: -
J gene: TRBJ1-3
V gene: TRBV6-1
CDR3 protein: CASSVPGTSGNTIYF
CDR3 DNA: TGTGCCAGCAGTGTACCGGGAACCTCTGGAAACACCATATATTTT

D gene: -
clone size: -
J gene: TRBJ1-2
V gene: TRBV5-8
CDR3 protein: CASRAGNGYTF
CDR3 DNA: TGTGCCAGCAGGGCAGGGAATGGCTACACCTTC

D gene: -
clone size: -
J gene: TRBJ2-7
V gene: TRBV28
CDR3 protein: CASSYLTGSYEQYF
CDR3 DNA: TGTGCCAGCAGTTATCTGACAGGAAGCTACGAGCAGTACTTC

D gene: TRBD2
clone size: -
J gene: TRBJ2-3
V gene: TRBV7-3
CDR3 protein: CASSLRSGKRDPTDTQYF
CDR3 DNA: TGTGCCAGCAGCTTAAGAAGTGGGAAGCGGGACCCCACAGATACGCAGTATTTT

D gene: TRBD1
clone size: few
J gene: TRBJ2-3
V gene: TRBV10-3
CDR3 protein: CASRGTGRADTQYF
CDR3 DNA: TGTGCCTCACGGGGGACAGGGAGGGCAGATACGCAGTATTTT

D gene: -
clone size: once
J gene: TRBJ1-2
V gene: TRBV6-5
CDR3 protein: CASSSRVYYGYTF
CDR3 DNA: TGTGCCAGCAGTTCCCGGGTGTACTATGGCTACACCTTC

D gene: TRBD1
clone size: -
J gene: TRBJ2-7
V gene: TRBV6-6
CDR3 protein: CASRPRRDSYEQYF
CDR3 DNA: TGTGCCAGCCGTCCCCGTCGGGACAGCTACGAGCAGTACTTC

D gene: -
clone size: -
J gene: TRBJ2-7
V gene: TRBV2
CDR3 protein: CASSEWPGSYEQYF
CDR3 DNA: TGTGCCAGCAGTGAATGGCCGGGAAGTTACGAGCAGTACTTC

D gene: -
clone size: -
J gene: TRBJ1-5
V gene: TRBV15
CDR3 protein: CATSRGGLYSNQPQHF
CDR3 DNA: TGTGCCACCAGCAGAGGAGGGTTGTACAGCAATCAGCCCCAGCATTTT

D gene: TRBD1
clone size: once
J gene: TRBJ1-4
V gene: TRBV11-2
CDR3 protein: CASSQGGSANEKLFF
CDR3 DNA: TGTGCCAGCAGCCAGGGGGGATCGGCTAATGAAAAACTGTTTTTT

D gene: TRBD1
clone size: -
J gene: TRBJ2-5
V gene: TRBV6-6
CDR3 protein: CAGKAGGRQETQYF
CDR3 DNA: TGTGCCGGCAAGGCAGGGGGCCGCCAAGAGACCCAGTACTTC

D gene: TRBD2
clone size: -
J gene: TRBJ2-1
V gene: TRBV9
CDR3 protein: CASGGAYNEQFF
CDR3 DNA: TGTGCCAGCGGGGGGGCCTACAATGAGCAGTTCTTC

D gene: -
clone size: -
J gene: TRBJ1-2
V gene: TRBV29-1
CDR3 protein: CSDVRGRGGYTF
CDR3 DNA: TGCAGCGACGTTAGGGGAAGAGGTGGCTACACCTTC

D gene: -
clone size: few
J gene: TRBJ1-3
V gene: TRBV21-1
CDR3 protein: CASSNRDRVRGNTIYF
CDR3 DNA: TGTGCCAGCAGCAACCGGGACAGGGTAAGGGGAAACACCATATATTTT

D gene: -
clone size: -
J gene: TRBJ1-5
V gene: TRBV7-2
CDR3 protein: CASSLDGGHSNQPQHF
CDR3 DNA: TGTGCCAGCAGCTTAGATGGCGGCCATAGCAATCAGCCCCAGCATTTT

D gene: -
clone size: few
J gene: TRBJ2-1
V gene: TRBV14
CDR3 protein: CASSQDVSYNEQFF
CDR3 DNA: TGTGCCAGCAGCCAAGACGTTTCCTACAATGAGCAGTTCTTC

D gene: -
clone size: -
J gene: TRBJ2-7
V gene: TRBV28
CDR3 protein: CASSLSLGEQYF
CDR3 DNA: TGTGCCAGCAGTTTGAGCCTGGGCGAGCAGTACTTC

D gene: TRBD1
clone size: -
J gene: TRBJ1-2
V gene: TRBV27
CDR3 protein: CASSTGDRPLYGYTF
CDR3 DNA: TGTGCCAGCAGTACGGGGGACAGGCCCCTCTATGGCTACACCTTC

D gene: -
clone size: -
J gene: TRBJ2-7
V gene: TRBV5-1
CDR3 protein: CASSEGHYYEQYF
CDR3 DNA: TGCGCCAGCAGCGAGGGACACTACTACGAGCAGTACTTC

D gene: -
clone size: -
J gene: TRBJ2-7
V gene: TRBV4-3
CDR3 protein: CASSQGFWGDYEQYF
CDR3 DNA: TGCGCCAGCAGCCAAGGATTCTGGGGGGACTACGAGCAGTACTTC

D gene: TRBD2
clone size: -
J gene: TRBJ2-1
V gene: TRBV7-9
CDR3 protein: CASSQLGGGLAGTNEQFF
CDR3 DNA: TGTGCCAGCAGCCAACTGGGGGGCGGACTAGCGGGAACGAATGAGCAGTTCTTC

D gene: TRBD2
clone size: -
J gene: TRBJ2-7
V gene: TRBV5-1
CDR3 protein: CASSLASSGMYEQYF
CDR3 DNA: TGCGCCAGCAGCTTGGCGTCTAGCGGGATGTACGAGCAGTACTTC

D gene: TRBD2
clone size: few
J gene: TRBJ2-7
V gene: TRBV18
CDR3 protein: CASSPASSGGTYEQYF
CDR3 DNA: TGTGCCAGCTCACCCGCATCTAGCGGGGGGACCTACGAGCAGTACTTC

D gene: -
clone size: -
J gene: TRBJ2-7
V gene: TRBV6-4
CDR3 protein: CASSPGAGAYEQYF
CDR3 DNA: TGTGCCAGCAGCCCTGGGGCTGGGGCCTACGAGCAGTACTTC

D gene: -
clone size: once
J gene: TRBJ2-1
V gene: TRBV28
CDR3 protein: CASSFGNGQQYNEQFF
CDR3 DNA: TGTGCCAGCAGTTTTGGTAATGGGCAGCAGTACAATGAGCAGTTCTTC

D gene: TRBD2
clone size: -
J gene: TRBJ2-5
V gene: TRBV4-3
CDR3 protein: CASSLRTSRLLKETQYF
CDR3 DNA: TGCGCCAGCAGCCTCCGGACTAGCAGATTACTAAAAGAGACCCAGTACTTC

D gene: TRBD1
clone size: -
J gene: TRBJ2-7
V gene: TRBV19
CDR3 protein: CASTPGQGPRYEQYF
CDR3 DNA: TGTGCCAGTACCCCAGGACAGGGGCCGCGCTACGAGCAGTACTTC

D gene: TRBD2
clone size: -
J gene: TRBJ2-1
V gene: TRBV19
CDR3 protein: CASSRTSGSSYNEQFF
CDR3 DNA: TGTGCCAGTAGCCGGACTAGCGGAAGCTCCTACAATGAGCAGTTCTTC

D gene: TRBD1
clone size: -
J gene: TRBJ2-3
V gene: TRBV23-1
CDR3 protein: CASSQFDRGRGSGTGTQYF
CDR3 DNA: TGCGCCAGCAGTCAATTTGACAGGGGGCGGGGGAGTGGCACAGGTACGCAGTATTTT

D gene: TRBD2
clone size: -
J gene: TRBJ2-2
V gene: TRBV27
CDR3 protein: CASSISGGTGELFF
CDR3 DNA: TGTGCCAGCAGTATTTCGGGAGGAACCGGGGAGCTGTTTTTT